Given below is one T cell receptor beta chain in context. This sample was included in a study of T cells in Graves' hyperthyroidism and ophthalmopathy. Regions amplified from RNA transcripts were the TCR beta CDR3 regions. The TCR CDR3 was amplified in a first-round RT-PCR using the HTBI primer set. TCRdb processed the multiplex PCR reads anew with MiXCR; each CDR3 protein has one entry. The repertoire includes about 400,000 distinct CDR3 sequences, roughly 13% of them detected once, and more than 4.5% sits in the top ten. The TCR originated in a woman between 18 and 29 years old with Graves' hyperthyroidism. Source material: blood.

CDR3 sequence (DNA): TGTGCCAGCTCACGACAGGGGCCGGGTGCGAGCAATCAGCCCCAGCATTTT. This encodes CASSRQGPGASNQPQHF. The V gene is TRBV18, the J gene TRBJ1-5; TRBD1 matches 8 bases. The germline gives CDR1 KGHSH, CDR2 LQKENI. This CDR3 has 17 amino acids. The V segment lost 4 bases and the J segment 1 base; nucleotides outside the gene matches: 9.